The rows below give T cell receptor beta chains drawn from one sample of a study of blood T cell repertoires in COVID-19. Clones were sequenced by immunoSEQ multiplex PCR, and TCRdb holds only the in-frame ones, with some missing. The sample contains under 150,000 clones, around 89% of which appear only once. Specimen: peripheral blood. The receptors originated from a man aged 50 to 60 with active or convalescent COVID-19. CDR3s include the opening cysteine and the closing phenylalanine or tryptophan. A D gene is named only where the DNA matches it firmly. A clone size is listed for some rows: how often the clone was seen (once, few, many), or a class if it is expanded.

CASSQDGAGGAGELFF	TGTGCCAGCAGCCAAGATGGAGCGGGAGGGGCCGGGGAGCTGTTTTTT	TRBD2	TRBJ2-2	TRBV4-2	NA
CASRAFRGSGALGTDTQYF	TGTGCCAGCAGGGCATTCAGGGGATCCGGTGCGTTGGGCACAGATACGCAGTATTTT	NA	TRBJ2-3	TRBV4-2	once
CASSLTGYTEAFF	TGTGCCAGCAGCTTGACAGGGTACACTGAAGCTTTCTTT	TRBD1	TRBJ1-1	TRBV27	NA
CASSTDREDEQYF	TGTGCCAGTAGTACCGACAGGGAGGACGAGCAGTACTTC	NA	TRBJ2-7	TRBV19	NA
CAISEYLNYNEQFF	TGTGCCATCAGTGAGTACCTAAACTACAATGAGCAGTTCTTC	NA	TRBJ2-1	TRBV10-3	NA
CAINPGGPYNEQFF	TGTGCCATCAATCCGGGGGGGCCATACAATGAGCAGTTCTTC	TRBD2	TRBJ2-1	TRBV10-3	NA
CASSLARGTEAFF	TGTGCCAGCAGCTTAGCTCGCGGGACTGAAGCTTTCTTT	NA	TRBJ1-1	TRBV11-2	NA
CASSQGWATGNTIYF	TGCGCCAGCAGCCAAGGATGGGCAACTGGAAACACCATATATTTT	NA	TRBJ1-3	TRBV4-1	once
CATSDSAGQVDTQYF	TGTGCCACCAGTGATTCGGCCGGACAAGTAGATACGCAGTATTTT	NA	TRBJ2-3	TRBV24-1	NA
CASSIPGTNQPQHF	TGTGCCAGTAGTATACCCGGGACTAATCAGCCCCAGCATTTT	NA	TRBJ1-5	TRBV19	NA
CASSPFLITGVAYEQYF	TGTGCCAGCAGCCCCTTCCTTATAACAGGGGTCGCCTACGAGCAGTACTTC	TRBD1	TRBJ2-7	TRBV11-2	NA
CASSIPGQGVYGYTF	TGTGCCAGTAGTATACCGGGACAGGGGGTCTATGGCTACACCTTC	TRBD1	TRBJ1-2	TRBV19	NA
CASSGDRGPGELFF	TGCGCCAGCAGCGGGGACAGGGGACCCGGGGAGCTGTTTTTT	TRBD1	TRBJ2-2	TRBV5-1	NA
CASSDSGLTTDTQYF	TGTGCCAGCAGTGACTCGGGACTCACCACAGATACGCAGTATTTT	NA	TRBJ2-3	TRBV6-4	NA
CASGLVNRPYGYTF	TGTGCTAGTGGTTTGGTGAACAGACCCTATGGCTACACCTTC	NA	TRBJ1-2	TRBV12-5	NA
CASSNRAQGGELFF	TGTGCCAGTAGTAACCGGGCCCAGGGCGGGGAGCTGTTTTTT	NA	TRBJ2-2	TRBV19	NA
CAYGQGPPSNQPQHF	TGTGCCTATGGGCAGGGGCCCCCTAGCAATCAGCCCCAGCATTTT	NA	TRBJ1-5	TRBV30	NA
CASSSYEQYF	TGTGCCAGCAGTTCATACGAGCAGTACTTC	NA	TRBJ2-7	TRBV2	NA
CASGLVQDGTIPPYEQYF	TGTGCTAGTGGTTTGGTACAGGACGGAACGATACCCCCATACGAGCAGTACTTC	NA	TRBJ2-7	TRBV12-5	NA
CASSLPRTDPRELFF	TGTGCCAGCAGCCTCCCCCGGACAGACCCCAGGGAACTGTTTTTT	NA	TRBJ1-4	TRBV28	once
CASRVGTGGNEQFF	TGTGCCAGCAGGGTCGGGACAGGGGGCAATGAGCAGTTCTTC	TRBD1	TRBJ2-1	TRBV2	NA
CASSYSGRNYEQYF	TGTGCCAGCAGCTATAGCGGGAGAAATTACGAGCAGTACTTC	TRBD2	TRBJ2-7	TRBV28	NA
CASSIRESSYGYTF	TGTGCCAGTAGTATTAGGGAGTCGTCCTATGGCTACACCTTC	NA	TRBJ1-2	TRBV19	NA
CASSVGGSARTDTQYF	TGTGCCAGCAGCGTAGGAGGGTCCGCTCGCACAGATACGCAGTATTTT	NA	TRBJ2-3	TRBV9	NA
CSARAEGAYNEQFF	TGCAGCGCACGGGCCGAGGGGGCCTACAATGAGCAGTTCTTC	NA	TRBJ2-1	TRBV29-1	NA
CASSLGATEAFF	TGTGCCAGCAGTTTGGGGGCCACTGAAGCTTTCTTT	NA	TRBJ1-1	TRBV12-3/TRBV12-4	NA
CASSSGAYEQYF	TGTGCCAGCAGCTCCGGGGCCTACGAGCAGTACTTC	NA	TRBJ2-7	TRBV6-5	NA
CASSTTGQGGYGYTF	TGTGCCAGCAGCACCACCGGACAGGGAGGTTATGGCTACACCTTC	TRBD1	TRBJ1-2	TRBV11-2	NA
CASIHKSSYNSPLHF	TGCGCCAGCATCCATAAGAGCTCCTATAATTCACCCCTCCACTTT	NA	TRBJ1-6	TRBV23-1	NA
CASSYSIGTGGQPQHF	TGTGCCAGCAGTTACTCGATAGGGACAGGGGGTCAGCCCCAGCATTTT	TRBD1	TRBJ1-5	TRBV6-2/TRBV6-3	NA
CAWMAPYGYTF	TGTGCCTGGATGGCTCCGTATGGCTACACCTTC	NA	TRBJ1-2	TRBV30	NA
CASGWDRGYEQFF	TGTGCTAGTGGTTGGGACAGGGGATATGAGCAGTTCTTC	TRBD1	TRBJ2-1	TRBV12-5	once
CASSETSGRWNEQFF	TGCGCCAGCAGTGAGACTAGCGGGAGATGGAATGAGCAGTTCTTC	TRBD2	TRBJ2-1	TRBV10-2	once
CSVGQGGNSPLHF	TGCAGCGTCGGACAGGGAGGGAATTCACCCCTCCACTTT	TRBD1	TRBJ1-6	TRBV29-1	NA
CASSTLRRQGGFQETQYF	TGTGCCAGTAGTACCCTGAGGAGACAGGGGGGATTCCAAGAGACCCAGTACTTC	TRBD1	TRBJ2-5	TRBV19	NA
CASSKDPGNTIYF	TGCGCCAGCTCTAAAGATCCAGGAAACACCATATATTTT	NA	TRBJ1-3	TRBV5-1	NA
CASSQDPGLAAVRAQYF	TGCGCCAGCAGCCAAGATCCGGGACTAGCGGCAGTAAGGGCCCAGTACTTC	TRBD2	TRBJ2-5	TRBV4-1	NA
CASSLGGSVGTEAFF	TGTGCCAGCAGCTTAGGAGGGTCCGTTGGCACTGAAGCTTTCTTT	NA	TRBJ1-1	TRBV5-8	few
CASSLLAGTGELFF	TGTGCCAGCAGTCTCCTAGCGGGAACTGGGGAGCTGTTTTTT	TRBD2	TRBJ2-2	TRBV6-2/TRBV6-3	few
CASSPTGNGANVLTF	TGCGCCAGCAGCCCAACAGGGAATGGGGCCAACGTCCTGACTTTC	NA	TRBJ2-6	TRBV5-1	NA
CASSVGGAGPYNEQFF	TGTGCCAGCAGTGTCGGGGGAGCGGGCCCCTACAATGAGCAGTTCTTC	NA	TRBJ2-1	TRBV6-2/TRBV6-3	few
CAISDPRHNSGNTIYF	TGTGCCATCAGTGATCCCAGACACAACTCTGGAAACACCATATATTTT	NA	TRBJ1-3	TRBV10-3	NA
CASMRVSNQPQHF	TGTGCCAGCATGAGGGTTAGCAATCAGCCCCAGCATTTT	NA	TRBJ1-5	TRBV2	NA
CASSDSRDRENEKLFF	TGTGCCAGCAGCGACTCACGGGACAGAGAGAATGAAAAACTGTTTTTT	TRBD1	TRBJ1-4	TRBV9	few
CASSFRDRRLYEQFF	TGTGCCAGCAGCTTCCGGGACAGGAGGTTGTATGAGCAGTTCTTC	TRBD1	TRBJ2-1	TRBV11-2	NA
CASSLGQIRNTIYF	TGCGCCAGCAGCTTGGGACAGATTCGTAACACCATATATTTT	NA	TRBJ1-3	TRBV5-1	once
CASSSDFYNEQFF	TGTGCCAGCAGCTCGGACTTTTACAATGAGCAGTTCTTC	NA	TRBJ2-1	TRBV5-4	NA
CASSGGRQETQYF	TGTGCCTCAAGTGGGGGGAGACAAGAGACCCAGTACTTC	NA	TRBJ2-5	TRBV19	NA
CASSFGGRSGNQPQHF	TGTGCCAGCAGCTTTGGAGGGAGGAGTGGCAATCAGCCCCAGCATTTT	NA	TRBJ1-5	TRBV7-8	NA
CASSFSGAKYNEQFF	TGCGCCAGCAGTTTCAGCGGGGCTAAATACAATGAGCAGTTCTTC	TRBD2	TRBJ2-1	TRBV10-1	NA
CASSIHRSSYNSPLHF	TGTGCCAGTAGTATTCACAGGAGCTCCTATAATTCACCCCTCCACTTT	NA	TRBJ1-6	TRBV19	NA
CASSEYGGGRTDTQYF	TGTGCCAGCAGTGAATACGGCGGGGGAAGAACAGATACGCAGTATTTT	TRBD2	TRBJ2-3	TRBV25-1	NA